The 6 T cell receptor beta chains below all came from one sample that was sequenced in a study of cytomegalovirus exposure and HLA in healthy donors. The PCR ran on 60 Vbeta and 13 Jbeta primers. Data came from immunoSEQ multiplex PCR; TCRdb stores just in-frame clones and leaves some out. Here the sample spans over 150,000 clones, approximately 80% being singletons. The sequenced material came from PBMCs. Receptor source: a woman aged 25 to 39 in good health and CMV-seropositive.

Worth noting for this clone: An end of the junction does not agree with germline; a read error may underlie this. The J gene is TRBJ2-7, the V gene TRBV5-8; 10 bases are a match to TRBD1. The CDR3 contains 11 residues. In germline, CDR1 is SGHTS, CDR2 YDEGEE. CDR3: CASSLLTGGNF. The CDR3 DNA sequence: TGTGCCAGCAGCTTGCTGACAGGGGGCAACTTC.

In DNA, the CDR3 is TGTGCCAGCTCCGGGACAGACTATGGCTACACCTTC. It is translated as CASSGTDYGYTF. The chain recombines TRBV28 with TRBJ1-2; TRBD1 agrees at 7 bases. The V gene's germline CDR1 is MDHEN and CDR2 SYDVKM. V was clipped by 8 bases and J by 3 bases; unmatched bases: 3. This CDR3 has 12 residues.

This clone showed up just once. The chain links TRBV5-4 to TRBJ2-5; maybe TRBD2 (5 bases). V dropped 1 base and J dropped 5 bases, with 15 bases sitting between them. Germline V lookup: CDR1 SGHNT, CDR2 YYREEE (reference sequence). The CDR3 is made up of 15 amino acids. The CDR3 sequence is CASSLLSGDVETQYF. The CDR3, as DNA: TGTGCCAGCAGCTTGTTGAGCGGCGACGTGGAGACCCAGTACTTC.

The chain uses TRBV9 and TRBJ1-2; 7 bases are a match to TRBD1. This CDR3 contains 15 residues. J gave up 0 bases and V 0 bases, and 2 bases lay outside the gene matches. CDR1 is SGDLS, CDR2 YYNGEE, per germline. CDR3 sequence reads: CASSVGDSANYGYTF. DNA for the CDR3: TGTGCCAGCAGCGTAGGGGACAGCGCTAACTATGGCTACACCTTC.

This clone is a singleton in its sample. The V gene is TRBV7-9, the J gene TRBJ1-6, with a tentative D call TRBD1 (6 bases). CDR1 is SEHNR, CDR2 FQNEAQ, per germline (reference sequence). The V end lost 6 bases, the J end lost 10 bases, and 22 bases lay between the germline ends. The CDR3 consists of 16 residues. For the CDR3, the DNA is TGTGCCAGCAGGGGCGATTTAGGGGACAAGGGATCACCCCTCCACTTT. Its protein product is CASRGDLGDKGSPLHF.

The chain links TRBV9 to TRBJ2-3, with D unclear. CDR3 size: 11 residues. Trimming removed 4 bases at V and 2 bases at J, with 2 bases between. Germline V gene sequence: CDR1 SGDLS, CDR2 YYNGEE. The CDR3 reads CASSLTDTQYF. In DNA, the CDR3 is TGTGCCAGCAGCCTCACAGATACGCAGTATTTT.